The clone carrying this TCR beta chain has just a few counts. What it recognizes is unknown. Treatment meaning: approximately nine-day PBMC culture with coronavirus spike peptide pools or control peptides (ViraFEST assay). This entry comes from a study of vaccination and CD4 T cells after COVID-19. Germline loops: CDR1 SGHTA, CDR2 FQGNSA. The CDR3 has 15 amino acids. Trimming took 7 bases from V and 5 from J, leaving 20 bases between them. Researchers used the Oncomine TCR Beta short-read assay to sequence DNA from cultured CD4+ T cells. TCRdb reprocessed the PCR reads with MiXCR, giving one entry per CDR3 protein. The data hold about 28,000 distinct CDR3 sequences, with approximately 66% observed a single time.

This sequence joins TRBV7-2 and TRBJ2-5; D possibly corresponds to TRBD2 (5 bases). The origin of this receptor is a human donor who received a COVID-19 vaccine. The starting material was CD4+ T cells from blood, cultured in vitro, obtained after SARS-CoV-2 vaccination. The CDR3 here is CASTLTAGVGETQYF. The CDR3 bases are TGTGCCAGCACCCTGACCGCCGGGGTTGGGGAGACCCAGTACTTC.